Listed below are T cell receptor beta chains from one sample, sequenced in a study of response to subunit inactivated influenza vaccine. Using its own MiXCR run on the RT-PCR reads, TCRdb lists one record per CDR3 protein. This sample yields more than 500,000 distinct CDR3 sequences, of which approximately 10% are seen a single time; 11% belongs to the top ten. This sample was shared with a second study, whose subject was T cells expressing NK-cell markers.

The sequences come from PBMCs from blood, collected on the day of vaccination. The source of these receptors is a man aged 50 to 59 who received an inactivated influenza vaccine. Each CDR3 is given with its conserved first and last residue. A D gene is named only where the DNA matches it firmly. Part of the rows lack a size; the others show once, few, many or a class for expanded clones.

size | D | J | V | DNA | CDR3
many | - | TRBJ2-2 | TRBV10-3 | TGTGCCATCAGTGAGTCCTTCAACACCGGGGAGCTGTTTTTT | CAISESFNTGELFF
- | - | TRBJ2-4 | TRBV5-6 | TGTGCCAGCAGCGTAGGGAGTTCCAAAAACATTCAGTACTTC | CASSVGSSKNIQYF
few | TRBD2 | TRBJ2-3 | TRBV4-3 | TGCGCCAGCAGCCCTTCCGCCCTAGCGGGCACAGATACGCAGTATTTT | CASSPSALAGTDTQYF
- | - | TRBJ2-1 | TRBV28 | TGTGCCAGCTGGCGAGCAGGCTCCTACAATGAGCAGTTCTTC | CASWRAGSYNEQFF
- | TRBD2 | TRBJ2-1 | TRBV20-1 | TGCAGTGCTAGCCCCCTTAGCGGGAGGGCCGGTGGCAATGAGCAGTTCTTC | CSASPLSGRAGGNEQFF
few | - | TRBJ2-3 | TRBV11-2 | TGTGCCAGCAGCCCCACCCGGTCCGGCTCTAGCACAGATACGCAGTATTTT | CASSPTRSGSSTDTQYF
few | TRBD1 | TRBJ1-4 | TRBV9 | TGTGCCAGCAGCCCCCCGGGACAGAATGAAAAACTGTTTTTT | CASSPPGQNEKLFF
few | - | TRBJ2-7 | TRBV9 | TGTGCCAGCAGCTTGGGACTTACAGACTACGAGCAGTACTTC | CASSLGLTDYEQYF
many | - | TRBJ1-6 | TRBV27 | TGTGCCAGCAGCATGACTGTGACTCGGACACCCCTCCACTTT | CASSMTVTRTPLHF
- | - | TRBJ1-3 | TRBV12-3/TRBV12-4 | TGTGCCAGCAGTTTCTCCCCAGGTTCTGGAAACACCATATATTTT | CASSFSPGSGNTIYF
- | - | TRBJ1-4 | TRBV3-1 | TGTGCCAGCAGCCAAGAAGTTGAAAAACTGTTTTTT | CASSQEVEKLFF
- | - | TRBJ2-5 | TRBV2 | TGTGCCAGCACTACGAACCGGGGGTATGGGGAGACCCAGTACTTC | CASTTNRGYGETQYF
once | - | TRBJ2-1 | TRBV7-8 | TGTGCCAGCAGCTTAGGTTCCGGGACTGCCTTCCCCAAGTTCTTC | CASSLGSGTAFPKFF
- | TRBD2 | TRBJ2-7 | TRBV20-1 | TGCAGTGCTAGAGAAAGTAGCGGGAAAAGGGAGTACTTC | CSARESSGKREYF
- | - | TRBJ1-5 | TRBV12-3/TRBV12-4 | TGTGCCAGCAGTTTGGAAACACGGGCCCAGCATTTT | CASSLETRAQHF
- | - | TRBJ2-5 | TRBV20-1 | TGCAGTGCCAACCCTACGACAGGCCTCCAAGAGACCCAGTACTTC | CSANPTTGLQETQYF
few | - | TRBJ2-7 | TRBV28 | TGTGCCAGCAGCCCCCCTCGGCAGCTTCTATTCCCCTCCTACGAGCAGTACTTC | CASSPPRQLLFPSYEQYF
- | TRBD2 | TRBJ2-4 | TRBV2 | TGTGCCAGCAACCTAGCGGGGTCCAAAAACATTCAGTACTTC | CASNLAGSKNIQYF
many | - | TRBJ2-3 | TRBV4-1 | TGCGCCAGCAGCCATCCCCTGAGGGGCCTTAGGACTAGCACAGATACGCAGTATTTT | CASSHPLRGLRTSTDTQYF
few | TRBD1 | TRBJ1-5 | TRBV20-1 | TGCAGTGCTCTAATTACAGGGGGCTACAATCAGCCCCAGCATTTT | CSALITGGYNQPQHF
- | TRBD1 | TRBJ2-7 | TRBV28 | TGTGCCAGCAGTCCCCTTTGGACAGGTCCTTGGGAGCAGTACTTC | CASSPLWTGPWEQYF
many | - | TRBJ2-5 | TRBV15 | TGTGCCACCAGCAGAGATCTGGAGACCCAGTACTTC | CATSRDLETQYF